This entry lists 19 T cell receptor beta chains sequenced from one sample in a study of human T cells and chemical hapten exposure. Noted time point: patch test 3, about 24 weeks after DPC sensitization. As to treatment: therapeutic diphenylcyclopropenone sensitization with weekly scalp DPC. TCRdb re-analysed the RACE reads in MiXCR, keeping a single row per CDR3 protein. The sample contains about 170,000 distinct CDR3 sequences, approximately 30% of which appear only once. The sample consisted of whole blood, taken in connection with sensitization to the hapten diphenylcyclopropenone (DPC). These receptors originate from a woman aged 18-30 years with alopecia areata. Some clones in this sample may be carry-over from other donors' samples.

This clonotype has only a few counts. This rearrangement joins TRBV18 to TRBJ1-5; TRBD1 agrees at 10 bases. This CDR3 is built from 14 residues. V trimming: 6 bases; J trimming: 8 bases; junction bases outside the gene matches: 7. Germline loops: CDR1 KGHSH, CDR2 LQKENI. CDR3 loop: CASSLGTGDEPQHF. CDR3 DNA: TGTGCCAGCTCGCTTGGGACAGGGGATGAGCCCCAGCATTTT. Full variable domain (missing parts from reference TRBV18 and TRBJ1-5): NAGVMQNPRHLVRRRGQEARLRCSPMKGHSHVYWYRQLPEEGLKFMVYLQKENIIDESGMPKERFSAEFPKEGPSILRIQQVVRGDSAAYFCASSLGTGDEPQHFGDGTRLSIL.

In this sample, this clonotype turned up a few times. The chain recombines TRBV18 with TRBJ2-1, with TRBD2 as a possible D gene (5 bases). The CDR3 sequence is 12 residues long. Germline CDR1 KGHSH, CDR2 LQKENI. V was pared by 3 bases and J by 6 bases, with 6 bases between. This CDR3 reads CASSPTSNEQFF. CDR3 nucleotides: TGTGCCAGCTCACCCACTAGCAATGAGCAGTTCTTC.

This clonotype was detected a few times. Since the CDR3 does not end with the conserved phenylalanine or tryptophan, this likely comes from a read error. The chain recombines TRBV20-1 with TRBJ2-1; unclear D gene. The length of the CDR3 is 14 residues. The V gene lost 3 bases and the J gene lost 0 bases, with 9 bases spanning the gap. Looked up from germline, CDR1 is DFQATT and CDR2 is SNEGSKA (reference sequence). CDR3 nucleotides: TGCAGTGCTAGGGTGGTCCTCTCCTACAATGAGCAGTTCTCC. Its translation is CSARVVLSYNEQFS.

The J gene is TRBJ2-3, the V gene TRBV5-4; D tentatively fits TRBD1 or TRBD2 (5 bases each). Trimming shortened V by 7 bases and J by 4 bases, and 7 bases separated the two germline ends. This CDR3 comprises 11 residues. The V gene's germline CDR1 is SGHNT and CDR2 YYREEE (reference sequence). The CDR3 spells CASGTPDTQYF. CDR3 nucleotides: TGTGCCAGCGGGACCCCAGATACGCAGTATTTT.

The V and J genes are TRBV15 and TRBJ1-1; no clear D. Germline V gene lookup returns CDR1 LNHNV and CDR2 YYDKDF (reference sequence). The CDR3 consists of 14 residues. V gave up 1 base and J gave up 1 base, with 7 bases separating them. The CDR3 loop is CATSRGWENTEAFF. CDR3 bases: TGTGCCACCAGCAGAGGTTGGGAGAACACTGAAGCTTTCTTT.

This chain connects TRBV9 to TRBJ2-3, with D maybe TRBD2 (6 bases). The CDR3 is 15 residues long. The V and J ends lost 0 bases and 0 bases respectively, with 8 bases between them. Germline V gives CDR1 SGDLS, CDR2 YYNGEE. CDR3 loop: CASSVAGTSTDTQYF. The CDR3 region has the DNA TGTGCCAGCAGCGTAGCGGGGACTAGCACAGATACGCAGTATTTT.

This chain's CDR3 is CASSDGGNEQFF. The CDR3 nucleotides read TGTGCCAGCAGTGATGGTGGCAATGAGCAGTTCTTC. This chain joins TRBV25-1 and TRBJ2-1; D not certain. The length of the CDR3 is 12 residues. V dropped 3 bases and J dropped 6 bases, with 6 bases sitting between them. Per germline, CDR1 MGHDK and CDR2 SYGVNS. Using reference TRBV25-1 and TRBJ2-1 for the parts outside the CDR3, the full variable domain is EADIYQTPRYLVIGTGKKITLECSQTMGHDKMYWYQQDPGMELHLIHYSYGVNSTEKGDLSSESTVSRIRTEHFPLTLESARPSHTSQYLCASSDGGNEQFFGPGTRLTVL.

This clonotype was recorded many times. The chain uses TRBV29-1 and TRBJ2-4, with D possibly called TRBD1 or TRBD2 (6 bases each). V was shortened by 6 bases and J by 5 bases, with 11 bases between the two germline ends. Germline lookup yields CDR1 SQVTM and CDR2 ANQGSEA. This CDR3 region has 12 residues. The CDR3 loop is CSVRGAENIQYF. CDR3 DNA: TGCAGCGTGAGGGGGGCTGAAAACATTCAGTACTTC. Filled out from reference TRBV29-1 and TRBJ2-4, the complete variable domain reads SAVISQKPSRDICQRGTSLTIQCQVDSQVTMMFWYRQQPGQSLTLIATANQGSEATYESGFVIDKFPISRPNLTFSTLTVSNMSPEDSSIYLCSVRGAENIQYFGAGTRLSVL.

The sample holds a few counts of this clonotype. V is TRBV9 and J is TRBJ2-5; TRBD2 is a possible D gene (6 bases). V was shortened by 0 bases and J by 1 base, with 10 bases between the two germline ends. The CDR3 covers 15 residues. Germline values: CDR1 SGDLS, CDR2 YYNGEE. CDR3 sequence (DNA): TGTGCCAGCAGCGTAGAGGGGCGGGGCCAAGAGACCCAGTACTTC. It codes for CASSVEGRGQETQYF.

The rearrangement joins TRBV2 to TRBJ1-2; D not certain. CDR1 SNHLY and CDR2 FYNNEI come from the germline V gene. V was clipped by 6 bases and J by 4 bases, with 9 bases between them. The CDR3 extends over 12 amino acids. For the CDR3, the DNA is TGTGCCAGCAGGGGGAGGGTCTATGGCTACACCTTC. Its protein product is CASRGRVYGYTF.

The table lists this clonotype with a few counts. J is TRBJ2-2 and V is TRBV6-5; the D gene is possibly TRBD1 (5 bases). CDR1 MNHEY and CDR2 SVGAGI come from the germline V gene. The ends were cut back, 4 bases at V and 2 bases at J, with 11 bases in the middle. This CDR3 has 15 residues. CDR3 nucleotides: TGTGCCAGCAGTTTCCAGGGTGCCAACACCGGGGAGCTGTTTTTT. It encodes CASSFQGANTGELFF.

Remarks on this clonotype: The junction differs from germline at one of its ends, possibly a read error. V and J are TRBV20-1 and TRBJ2-1, with TRBD1 as a possible D gene (5 bases). This CDR3 region has 12 residues. Germline CDR1 and CDR2: DFQATT and SNEGSKA (reference sequence). The CDR3 nucleotides are TGCAGTGCTAGAGGGAACAGGCTAGAGATGGTCTTC. Protein product: CSARGNRLEMVF.

V and J are TRBV29-1 and TRBJ1-2; D might be TRBD1 (5 bases). The CDR3 is 16 amino acids. V was pared by 0 bases and J by 2 bases, with 16 bases between. Germline loops: CDR1 SQVTM, CDR2 ANQGSEA. In DNA form, the CDR3 reads TGCAGCGTTGAAGATCGGGGGGTGCTACTAAACTATGGCTACACCTTC. Translated, it gives CSVEDRGVLLNYGYTF.

This clonotype has just a few counts. This chain connects TRBV7-2 to TRBJ2-7; 7 bases agree with TRBD2. The J segment lost 5 bases and the V segment lost 5 bases, leaving 9 bases of the junction unmatched. This CDR3 spans 14 amino acids. The germline gives CDR1 SGHTA, CDR2 FQGNSA. The chain's CDR3 is CASSPSTSVHEQYF. In DNA, the CDR3 is TGTGCCAGCAGCCCAAGCACTAGCGTCCACGAGCAGTACTTC.

The CDR3 here is CSARRQNTEAFF. CDR3 in DNA: TGCAGTGCGCGACGGCAGAACACTGAAGCTTTCTTT. V is TRBV20-1 and J is TRBJ1-1, with D unclear. CDR1 is DFQATT and CDR2 is SNEGSKA in the germline V gene (reference sequence). The CDR3 has 12 residues. Trimming pared 6 bases from V and 1 base from J, leaving 9 bases between.

This clonotype occurred a few times. This chain uses TRBV4-1 with TRBJ2-1, with D hard to call. The V gene's germline CDR1 is MGHRA and CDR2 YSYEKL. The CDR3 runs 12 residues. The V end lost 1 base, the J end lost 11 bases, and 9 bases lay between the germline ends. The CDR3 region has the DNA TGCGCCAGCAGCCAAGTTGGCGCGAAGCAGTTCTTC. It specifies CASSQVGAKQFF.

This clonotype was counted between two and nine times. V gene TRBV27 combines with J gene TRBJ2-3; D remains ambiguous. V was cut by 5 bases and J by 6 bases, with 9 bases left in between. Germline values: CDR1 MNHEY, CDR2 SMNVEV (reference sequence). This CDR3 is built from 12 residues. CDR3 in DNA: TGTGCCAGCAGTCGTAGGGCGGATACGCAGTATTTT. Translation: CASSRRADTQYF.

This clonotype was picked up a small number of times. The chain joins TRBV5-1 to TRBJ2-5; D is possibly TRBD2 (5 bases). The ends were cut back, 0 bases at V and 1 base at J, with 7 bases in the middle. The CDR3 is made up of 14 amino acids. Germline CDR1 is SGHRS and CDR2 is YFSETQ. In DNA, the CDR3 is TGCGCCAGCAGCTTGGGACTACTCCAAGAGACCCAGTACTTC. Its translation: CASSLGLLQETQYF.

J is TRBJ2-1 and V is TRBV5-5, with D unresolved. The CDR3 is 15 amino acids. V was clipped by 4 bases and J by 11 bases, with 22 bases between them. Germline CDR1 is SGHKS and CDR2 is YYEKEE (reference sequence). The CDR3 protein is CASSLTTTDPWKQFF. CDR3 DNA: TGTGCCAGCAGCCTCACTACGACGGACCCCTGGAAGCAGTTCTTC.